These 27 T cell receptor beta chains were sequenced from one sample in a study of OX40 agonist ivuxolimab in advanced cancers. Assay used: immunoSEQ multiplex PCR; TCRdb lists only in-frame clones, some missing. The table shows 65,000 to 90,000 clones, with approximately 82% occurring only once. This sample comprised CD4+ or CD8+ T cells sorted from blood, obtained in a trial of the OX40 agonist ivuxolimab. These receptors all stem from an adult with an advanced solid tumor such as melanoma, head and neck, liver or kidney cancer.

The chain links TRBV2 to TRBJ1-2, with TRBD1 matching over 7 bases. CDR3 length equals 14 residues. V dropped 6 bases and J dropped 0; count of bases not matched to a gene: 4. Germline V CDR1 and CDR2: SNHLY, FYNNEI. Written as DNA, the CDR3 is TGTGCCAGCAGGGGGACAGCCTCTAACTATGGCTACACCTTC. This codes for CASRGTASNYGYTF. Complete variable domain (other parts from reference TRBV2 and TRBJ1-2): EPEVTQTPSHQVTQMGQEVILRCVPISNHLYFYWYRQILGQKVEFLVSFYNNEISEKSEIFDDQFSVERPDGSNFTLKIRSTKLEDSAMYFCASRGTASNYGYTFGSGTRLTVV.

The CDR3 DNA reads as TGTGCCAGCTCACCACGGACAGGGGGTACCGGGGAGCTGTTTTTT. Its protein product is CASSPRTGGTGELFF. The chain is built from TRBV18 and TRBJ2-2; 10 bases map to TRBD1. Germline loops: CDR1 KGHSH, CDR2 LQKENI. The V gene end was trimmed by 1 base and the J gene end by 5 bases; junction bases not matched to a gene: 1. This CDR3 region has 15 residues.

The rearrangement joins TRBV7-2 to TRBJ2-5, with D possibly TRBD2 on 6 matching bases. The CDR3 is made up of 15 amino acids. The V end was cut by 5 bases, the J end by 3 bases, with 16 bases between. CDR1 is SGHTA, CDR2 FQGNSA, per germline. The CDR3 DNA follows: TGTGCCAGCAGCCCCCGGAATGGAGGGAAAGAGACCCAGTACTTC. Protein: CASSPRNGGKETQYF.

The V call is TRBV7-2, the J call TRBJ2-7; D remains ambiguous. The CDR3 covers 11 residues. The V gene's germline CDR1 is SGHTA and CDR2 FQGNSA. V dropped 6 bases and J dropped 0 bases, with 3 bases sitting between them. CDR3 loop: CASSPSYEQYF. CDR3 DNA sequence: TGTGCCAGCAGTCCCTCCTACGAGCAGTACTTC.

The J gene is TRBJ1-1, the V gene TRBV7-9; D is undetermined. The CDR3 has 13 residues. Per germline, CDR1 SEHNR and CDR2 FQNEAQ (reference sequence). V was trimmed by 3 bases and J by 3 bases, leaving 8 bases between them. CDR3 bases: TGTGCCAGCAGCTTGGTGGCATACACTGAAGCTTTCTTT. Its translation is CASSLVAYTEAFF. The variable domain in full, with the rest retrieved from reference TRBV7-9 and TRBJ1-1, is DTGVSQNPRHKITKRGQNVTFRCDPISEHNRLYWYRQTLGQGPEFLTYFQNEAQLEKSRLLSDRFSAERPKGSFSTLEIQRTEQGDSAMYLCASSLVAYTEAFFGQGTRLTVV.

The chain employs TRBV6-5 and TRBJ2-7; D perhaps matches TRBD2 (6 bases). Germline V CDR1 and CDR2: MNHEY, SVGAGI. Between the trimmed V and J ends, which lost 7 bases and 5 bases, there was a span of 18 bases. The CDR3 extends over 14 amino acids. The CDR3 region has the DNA TGTGCCAGCACATCCCGGGGACTTATGAACGAGCAGTACTTC. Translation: CASTSRGLMNEQYF.

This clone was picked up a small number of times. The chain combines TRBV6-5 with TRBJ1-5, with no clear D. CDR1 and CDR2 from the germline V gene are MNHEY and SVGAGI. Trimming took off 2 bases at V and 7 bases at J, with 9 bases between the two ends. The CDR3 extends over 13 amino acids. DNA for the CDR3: TGTGCCAGCAGTTACAACATAGGGCAGCCCCAGCATTTT. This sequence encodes CASSYNIGQPQHF.

The CDR3 DNA reads TGTGCCACCAGCAGTAACCCGGGCCGAACCTACGAGCAGTACTTC. Its protein product is CATSSNPGRTYEQYF. The rearrangement uses TRBV15 and TRBJ2-7; D is uncertain. The CDR3 covers 15 residues. The V and J ends lost 3 bases and 2 bases respectively, with 14 bases between them. Germline V gene data show CDR1 as LNHNV and CDR2 as YYDKDF (reference sequence).

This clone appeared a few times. CDR3 sequence reads: CASSQERGGGIQPQHF. Here the CDR3 DNA reads TGCGCCAGCAGCCAAGAAAGGGGCGGGGGGATCCAGCCCCAGCATTTT. The rearrangement uses TRBV4-1 and TRBJ1-5, with D tentatively TRBD1 (5 bases). Trimming pared 0 bases from V and 7 bases from J, leaving 16 bases between. In germline, CDR1 is MGHRA, CDR2 YSYEKL. This CDR3 has 16 amino acids.

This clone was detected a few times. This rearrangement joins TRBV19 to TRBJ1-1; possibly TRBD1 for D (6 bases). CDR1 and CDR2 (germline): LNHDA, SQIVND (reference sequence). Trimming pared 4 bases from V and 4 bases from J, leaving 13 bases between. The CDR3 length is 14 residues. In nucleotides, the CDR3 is TGTGCCAGTAGTACTGGCAGGGGAGGCACTGAAGCTTTCTTT. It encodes CASSTGRGGTEAFF.

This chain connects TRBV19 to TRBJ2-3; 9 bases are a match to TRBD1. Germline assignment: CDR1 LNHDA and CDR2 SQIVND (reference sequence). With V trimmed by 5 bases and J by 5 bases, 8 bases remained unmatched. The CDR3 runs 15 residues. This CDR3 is CASSPGQGMGDTQYF. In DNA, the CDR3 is TGTGCCAGTAGTCCTGGACAGGGGATGGGAGATACGCAGTATTTT.

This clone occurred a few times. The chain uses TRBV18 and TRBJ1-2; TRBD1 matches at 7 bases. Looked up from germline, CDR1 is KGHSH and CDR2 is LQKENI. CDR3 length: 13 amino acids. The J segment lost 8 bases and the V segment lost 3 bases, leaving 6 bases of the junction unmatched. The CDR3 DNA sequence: TGTGCCAGCTCACCCGACAGGGTTGGGGGCTACACCTTC. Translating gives CASSPDRVGGYTF. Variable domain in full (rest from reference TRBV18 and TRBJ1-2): NAGVMQNPRHLVRRRGQEARLRCSPMKGHSHVYWYRQLPEEGLKFMVYLQKENIIDESGMPKERFSAEFPKEGPSILRIQQVVRGDSAAYFCASSPDRVGGYTFGSGTRLTVV.

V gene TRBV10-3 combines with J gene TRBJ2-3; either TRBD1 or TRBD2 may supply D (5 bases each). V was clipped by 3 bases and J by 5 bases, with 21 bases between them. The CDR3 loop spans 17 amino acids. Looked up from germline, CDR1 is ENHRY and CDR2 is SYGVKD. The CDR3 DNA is TGTGCCATCAGTGATGGACGGGACCTCCGGAGGAGAGATACGCAGTATTTT. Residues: CAISDGRDLRRRDTQYF.

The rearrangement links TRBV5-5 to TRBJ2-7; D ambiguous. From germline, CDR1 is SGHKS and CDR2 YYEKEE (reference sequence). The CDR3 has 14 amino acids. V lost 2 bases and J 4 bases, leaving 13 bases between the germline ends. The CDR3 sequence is CASSFAPSPYEQYF. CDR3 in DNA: TGTGCCAGCAGCTTTGCCCCCAGCCCTTACGAGCAGTACTTC. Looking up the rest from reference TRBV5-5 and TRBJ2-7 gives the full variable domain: DAGVTQSPTHLIKTRGQQVTLRCSPISGHKSVSWYQQVLGQGPQFIFQYYEKEERGRGNFPDRFSARQFPNYSSELNVNALLLGDSALYLCASSFAPSPYEQYFGPGTRLTVT.

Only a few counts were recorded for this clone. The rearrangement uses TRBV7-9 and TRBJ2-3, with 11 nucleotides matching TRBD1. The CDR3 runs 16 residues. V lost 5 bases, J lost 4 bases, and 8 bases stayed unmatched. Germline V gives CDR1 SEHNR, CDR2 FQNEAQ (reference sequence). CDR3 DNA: TGTGCCAGCAGCCCCGGACAGGGGGCGCAGCCAGATACGCAGTATTTT. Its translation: CASSPGQGAQPDTQYF.

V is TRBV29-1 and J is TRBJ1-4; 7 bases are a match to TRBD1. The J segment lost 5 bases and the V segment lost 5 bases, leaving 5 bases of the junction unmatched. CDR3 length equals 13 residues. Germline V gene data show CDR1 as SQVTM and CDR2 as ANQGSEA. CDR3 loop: CSVSDRKNEKLFF. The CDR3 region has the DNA TGCAGCGTTTCGGACAGGAAAAATGAAAAACTGTTTTTT.

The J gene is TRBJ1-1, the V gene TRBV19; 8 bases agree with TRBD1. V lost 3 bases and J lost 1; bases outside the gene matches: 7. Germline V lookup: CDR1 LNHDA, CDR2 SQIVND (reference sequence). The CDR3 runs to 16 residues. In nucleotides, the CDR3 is TGTGCCAGTAGTATCCCGGCAGGGGGCGCGAACACTGAAGCTTTCTTT. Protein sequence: CASSIPAGGANTEAFF. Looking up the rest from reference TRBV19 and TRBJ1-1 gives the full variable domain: DGGITQSPKYLFRKEGQNVTLSCEQNLNHDAMYWYRQDPGQGLRLIYYSQIVNDFQKGDIAEGYSVSREKKESFPLTVTSAQKNPTAFYLCASSIPAGGANTEAFFGQGTRLTVV.

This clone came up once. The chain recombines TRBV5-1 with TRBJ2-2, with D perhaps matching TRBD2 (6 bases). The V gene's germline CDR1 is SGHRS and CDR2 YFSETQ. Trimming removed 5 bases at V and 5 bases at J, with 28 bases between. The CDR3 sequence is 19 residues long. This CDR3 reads CASRPLGLVQGRRTGELFF. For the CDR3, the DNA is TGCGCCAGCAGGCCCTTGGGACTTGTGCAGGGTAGGAGAACCGGGGAGCTGTTTTTT. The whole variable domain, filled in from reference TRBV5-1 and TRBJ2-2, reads KAGVTQTPRYLIKTRGQQVTLSCSPISGHRSVSWYQQTPGQGLQFLFEYFSETQRNKGNFPGRFSGRQFSNSRSEMNVSTLELGDSALYLCASRPLGLVQGRRTGELFFGEGSRLTVL.

DNA for the CDR3: TGTGCCAGCAGGTCAGGGAATTTTGTCTATGGCTACACCTTC. This codes for CASRSGNFVYGYTF. The rearrangement links TRBV2 to TRBJ1-2, with D possibly TRBD1 on 5 matching bases. CDR1 and CDR2 from the germline V gene are SNHLY and FYNNEI. The ends were cut back, 6 bases at V and 4 bases at J, with 15 bases in the middle. The CDR3 runs to 14 residues.

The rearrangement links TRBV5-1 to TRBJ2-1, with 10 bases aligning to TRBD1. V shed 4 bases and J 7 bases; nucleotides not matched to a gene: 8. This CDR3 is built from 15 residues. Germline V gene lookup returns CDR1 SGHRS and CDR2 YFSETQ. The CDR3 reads CASSRDRGMRNEQFF. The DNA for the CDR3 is TGCGCCAGCAGCCGGGACAGGGGTATGAGGAATGAGCAGTTCTTC. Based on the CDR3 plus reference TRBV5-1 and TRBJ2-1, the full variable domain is KAGVTQTPRYLIKTRGQQVTLSCSPISGHRSVSWYQQTPGQGLQFLFEYFSETQRNKGNFPGRFSGRQFSNSRSEMNVSTLELGDSALYLCASSRDRGMRNEQFFGPGTRLTVL.

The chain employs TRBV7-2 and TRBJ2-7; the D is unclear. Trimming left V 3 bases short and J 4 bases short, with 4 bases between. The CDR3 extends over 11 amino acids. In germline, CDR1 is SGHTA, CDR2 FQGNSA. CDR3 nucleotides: TGTGCCAGCAGCTTCAGGTACGAGCAGTACTTC. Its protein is CASSFRYEQYF.

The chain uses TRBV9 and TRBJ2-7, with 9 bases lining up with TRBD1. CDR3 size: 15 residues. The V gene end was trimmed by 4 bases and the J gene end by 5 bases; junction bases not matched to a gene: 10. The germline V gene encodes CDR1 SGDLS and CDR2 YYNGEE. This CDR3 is CASSPTGTGSHEQYF. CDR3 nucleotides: TGTGCCAGCAGCCCGACCGGGACAGGGTCCCACGAGCAGTACTTC.

The CDR3 loop reads CAIGRTSDSYEQYF. For the CDR3, the DNA is TGTGCCATCGGAAGGACTTCCGACTCCTACGAGCAGTACTTC. The V and J genes are TRBV10-3 and TRBJ2-7; maybe TRBD2 (5 bases). The germline V gene encodes CDR1 ENHRY and CDR2 SYGVKD. The CDR3 is 14 amino acids. Trimming took off 8 bases at V and 0 bases at J, with 14 bases between the two ends.

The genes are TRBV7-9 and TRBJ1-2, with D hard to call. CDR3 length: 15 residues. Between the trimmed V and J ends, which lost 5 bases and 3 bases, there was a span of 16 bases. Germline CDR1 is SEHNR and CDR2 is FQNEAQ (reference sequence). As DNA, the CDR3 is TGTGCCAGCAGCGCCCCGGATTGGCTGGACTATGGCTACACCTTC. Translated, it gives CASSAPDWLDYGYTF.

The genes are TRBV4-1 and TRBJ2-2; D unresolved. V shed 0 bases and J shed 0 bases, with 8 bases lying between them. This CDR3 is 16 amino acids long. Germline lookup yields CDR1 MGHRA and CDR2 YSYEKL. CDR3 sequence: CASSQDELSNTGELFF. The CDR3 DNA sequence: TGCGCCAGCAGCCAAGATGAGCTCTCGAACACCGGGGAGCTGTTTTTT.

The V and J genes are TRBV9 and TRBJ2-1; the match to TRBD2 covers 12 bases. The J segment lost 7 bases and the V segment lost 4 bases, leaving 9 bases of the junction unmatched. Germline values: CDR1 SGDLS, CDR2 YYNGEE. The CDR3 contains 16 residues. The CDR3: CASSPRSSGRANEQFF. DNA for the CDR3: TGTGCCAGCAGCCCCCGTTCTAGCGGGAGGGCAAATGAGCAGTTCTTC. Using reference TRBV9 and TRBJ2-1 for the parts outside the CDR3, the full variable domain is DSGVTQTPKHLITATGQRVTLRCSPRSGDLSVYWYQQSLDQGLQFLIQYYNGEERAKGNILERFSAQQFPDLHSELNLSSLELGDSALYFCASSPRSSGRANEQFFGPGTRLTVL.

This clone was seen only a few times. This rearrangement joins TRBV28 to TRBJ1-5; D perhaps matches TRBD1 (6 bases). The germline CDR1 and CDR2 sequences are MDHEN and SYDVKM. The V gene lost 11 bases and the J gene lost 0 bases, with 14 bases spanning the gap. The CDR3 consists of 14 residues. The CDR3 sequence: CAGGRPYSNQPQHF. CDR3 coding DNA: TGTGCCGGGGGGCGGCCTTATAGCAATCAGCCCCAGCATTTT.